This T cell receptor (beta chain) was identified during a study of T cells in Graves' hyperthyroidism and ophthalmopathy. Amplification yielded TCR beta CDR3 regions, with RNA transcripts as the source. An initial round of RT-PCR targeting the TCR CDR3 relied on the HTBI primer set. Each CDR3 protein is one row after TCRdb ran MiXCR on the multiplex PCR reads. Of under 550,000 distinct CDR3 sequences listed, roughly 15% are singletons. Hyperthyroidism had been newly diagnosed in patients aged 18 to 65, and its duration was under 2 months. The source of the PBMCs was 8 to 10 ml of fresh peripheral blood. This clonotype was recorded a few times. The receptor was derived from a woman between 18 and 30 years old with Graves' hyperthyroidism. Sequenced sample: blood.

The CDR3 sequence: CASSPGTYATTDTQYF. CDR3 nucleotide sequence: TGTGCCAGCAGCCCAGGGACATACGCCACGACAGATACGCAGTATTTT. The chain has TRBV5-6 and TRBJ2-3, with TRBD1 as a possible D gene (6 bases). The CDR3 spans 16 residues. V was cut by 4 bases and J by 3 bases, with 18 bases left in between. The germline V gene has CDR1 SGHDT and CDR2 YYEEEE.